This passage covers 3 T cell receptor beta chains from one sample sequenced in a study of T-cell memory formation after mild COVID-19. MiXCR, run by TCRdb on the 5' RACE reads, gives a single entry per CDR3 protein. The profile shows about 270,000 distinct CDR3 sequences, about a sixth of them singletons. Sequenced sample: PBMCs or a T cell subset sorted from them (not recorded which). These receptors all stem from a man younger than 30 who had mild COVID-19 (a few samples of this study predate the infection). Cell type and time point are not known.

The chain uses TRBV4-1 and TRBJ2-1, with D unresolved. V was shortened by 4 bases and J by 5 bases, with 15 bases between the two germline ends. CDR1 and CDR2 (germline): MGHRA, YSYEKL. This CDR3 is 15 amino acids long. The DNA for the CDR3 is TGCGCCAGCAGCCGTACGGGTGACTTCAACAATGAGCAGTTCTTC. Translated: CASSRTGDFNNEQFF.

Only a few counts were recorded for this clonotype. The V call is TRBV4-3, the J call TRBJ2-7; 7 bases are shared with TRBD2. Germline CDR1 and CDR2: LGHNA and YSLEER. V trimming: 4 bases; J trimming: 3 bases; junction bases outside the gene matches: 12. This CDR3 has 16 amino acids. The CDR3 nucleotides read TGCGCCAGCAGCCTTTCCTGGGGGGGATCCAACTACGAGCAGTACTTC. This translates into CASSLSWGGSNYEQYF.

This clonotype was counted a few times. The chain recombines TRBV7-2 with TRBJ2-5; D not certain. CDR3 length: 12 amino acids. Germline CDR1 reads SGHTA; CDR2 reads FQGNSA. Trimming took off 5 bases at V and 3 bases at J, with 7 bases between the two ends. The CDR3 DNA follows: TGTGCCAGCAGCCCGTTCGAAGAGACCCAGTACTTC. It yields the protein CASSPFEETQYF. The whole variable domain, remainder taken from reference TRBV7-2 and TRBJ2-5, is GAGVSQSPSNKVTEKGKDVELRCDPISGHTALYWYRQSLGQGLEFLIYFQGNSAPDKSGLPSDRFSAERTGGSVSTLTIQRTQQEDSAVYLCASSPFEETQYFGPGTRLLVL.